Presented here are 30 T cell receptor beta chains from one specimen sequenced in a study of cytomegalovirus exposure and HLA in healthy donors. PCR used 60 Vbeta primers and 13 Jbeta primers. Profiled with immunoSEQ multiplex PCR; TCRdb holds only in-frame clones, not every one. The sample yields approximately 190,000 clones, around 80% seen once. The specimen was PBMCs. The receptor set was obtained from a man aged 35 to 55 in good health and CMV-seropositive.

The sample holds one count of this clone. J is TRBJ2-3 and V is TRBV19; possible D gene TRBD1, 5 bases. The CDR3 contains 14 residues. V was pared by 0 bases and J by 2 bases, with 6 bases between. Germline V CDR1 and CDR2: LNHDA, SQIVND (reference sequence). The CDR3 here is CASSIEQDTDTQYF. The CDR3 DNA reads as TGTGCCAGTAGTATAGAACAGGACACAGATACGCAGTATTTT.

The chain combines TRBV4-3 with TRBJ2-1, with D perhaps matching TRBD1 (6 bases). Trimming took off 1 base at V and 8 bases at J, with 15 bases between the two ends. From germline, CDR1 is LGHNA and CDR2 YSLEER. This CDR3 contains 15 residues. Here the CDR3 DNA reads TGCGCCAGCAGCCAAGGAACGGCAGGGGCTGATGAGCAGTTCTTC. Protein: CASSQGTAGADEQFF.

CDR3: CASSPVQGGQPQHF. The CDR3 DNA follows: TGCGCCAGCAGCCCCGTGCAGGGCGGTCAGCCCCAGCATTTT. The chain couples TRBV4-1 to TRBJ1-5; tentatively, D is TRBD1 (5 bases). Germline loops: CDR1 MGHRA, CDR2 YSYEKL. The CDR3 spans 14 residues. Trimming cost V 4 bases and J 6 bases, with 13 bases left between them.

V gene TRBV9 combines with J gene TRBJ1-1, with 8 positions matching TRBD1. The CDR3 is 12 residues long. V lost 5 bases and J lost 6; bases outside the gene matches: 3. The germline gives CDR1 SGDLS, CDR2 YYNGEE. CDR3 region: CASRGQGSEAFF. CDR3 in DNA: TGTGCCAGCAGAGGACAGGGTTCTGAAGCTTTCTTT.

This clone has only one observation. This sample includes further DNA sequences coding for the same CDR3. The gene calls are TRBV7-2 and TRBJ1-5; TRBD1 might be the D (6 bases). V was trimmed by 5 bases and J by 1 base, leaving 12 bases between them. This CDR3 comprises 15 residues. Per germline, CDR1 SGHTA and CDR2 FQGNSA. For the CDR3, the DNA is TGTGCCAGCAGCCTGACAGGCCGGAGCAATCAGCCCCAGCATTTT. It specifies CASSLTGRSNQPQHF.

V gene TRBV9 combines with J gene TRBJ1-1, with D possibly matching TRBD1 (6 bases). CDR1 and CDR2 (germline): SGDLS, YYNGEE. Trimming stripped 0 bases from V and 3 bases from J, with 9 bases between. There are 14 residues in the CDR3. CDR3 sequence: CASSVEDSYTEAFF. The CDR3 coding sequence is TGTGCCAGCAGCGTAGAGGACAGTTACACTGAAGCTTTCTTT. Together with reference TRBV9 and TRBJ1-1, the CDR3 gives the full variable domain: DSGVTQTPKHLITATGQRVTLRCSPRSGDLSVYWYQQSLDQGLQFLIQYYNGEERAKGNILERFSAQQFPDLHSELNLSSLELGDSALYFCASSVEDSYTEAFFGQGTRLTVV.

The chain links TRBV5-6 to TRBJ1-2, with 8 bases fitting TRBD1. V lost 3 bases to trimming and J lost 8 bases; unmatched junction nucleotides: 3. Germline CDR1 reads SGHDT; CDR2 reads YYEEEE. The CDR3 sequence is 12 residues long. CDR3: CASSSTGAGYTF. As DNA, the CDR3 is TGTGCCAGCAGCTCGACAGGGGCGGGCTACACCTTC.

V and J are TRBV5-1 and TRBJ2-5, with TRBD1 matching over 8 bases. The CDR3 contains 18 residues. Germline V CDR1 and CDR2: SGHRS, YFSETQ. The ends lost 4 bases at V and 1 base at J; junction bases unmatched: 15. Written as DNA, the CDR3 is TGCGCCAGCAGCCGAAAACGGACAGGGAGCCTGGGCCAAGAGACCCAGTACTTC. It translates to CASSRKRTGSLGQETQYF.

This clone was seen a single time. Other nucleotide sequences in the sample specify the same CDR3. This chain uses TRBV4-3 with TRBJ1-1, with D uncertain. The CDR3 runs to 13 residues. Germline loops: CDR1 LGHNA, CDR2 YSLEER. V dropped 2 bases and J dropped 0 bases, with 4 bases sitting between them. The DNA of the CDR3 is TGCGCCAGCAGCCAACAGATGAACACTGAAGCTTTCTTT. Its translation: CASSQQMNTEAFF.

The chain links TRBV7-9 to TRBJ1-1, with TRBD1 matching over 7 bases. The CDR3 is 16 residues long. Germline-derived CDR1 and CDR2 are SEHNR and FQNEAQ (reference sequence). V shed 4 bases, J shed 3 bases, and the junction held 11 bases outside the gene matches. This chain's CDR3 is CASSSAERQGDTEAFF. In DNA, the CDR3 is TGTGCCAGCAGCTCGGCTGAGAGACAGGGCGACACTGAAGCTTTCTTT.

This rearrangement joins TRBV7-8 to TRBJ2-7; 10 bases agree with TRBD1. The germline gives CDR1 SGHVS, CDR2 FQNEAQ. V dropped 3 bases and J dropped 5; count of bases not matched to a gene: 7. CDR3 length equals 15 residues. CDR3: CASSFGDRGWNEQYF. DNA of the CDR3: TGTGCCAGCAGCTTTGGGGACAGGGGATGGAACGAGCAGTACTTC.

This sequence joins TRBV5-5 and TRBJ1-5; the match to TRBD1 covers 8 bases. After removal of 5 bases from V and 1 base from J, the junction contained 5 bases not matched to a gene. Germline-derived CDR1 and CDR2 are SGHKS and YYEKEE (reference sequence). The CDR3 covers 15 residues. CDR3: CASRAGGLSNQPQHF. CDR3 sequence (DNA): TGTGCCAGCAGGGCAGGGGGCCTGAGCAATCAGCCCCAGCATTTT. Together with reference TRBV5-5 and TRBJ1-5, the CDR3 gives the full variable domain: DAGVTQSPTHLIKTRGQQVTLRCSPISGHKSVSWYQQVLGQGPQFIFQYYEKEERGRGNFPDRFSARQFPNYSSELNVNALLLGDSALYLCASRAGGLSNQPQHFGDGTRLSIL.

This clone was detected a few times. CDR3 bases: TGTGCCAGCAGCAAAGCCCCAGGGGCTGGGCTCTGCGAGCAGTACTTC. Its translation: CASSKAPGAGLCEQYF. The chain uses TRBV21-1 and TRBJ2-5; the table's D call TRBD1 went unverified against the DNA. The J call may be faulty, since TRBJ2-7 better matches the DNA end. TRBV21-1 is annotated as a pseudogene. The CDR3 length is 16 residues.

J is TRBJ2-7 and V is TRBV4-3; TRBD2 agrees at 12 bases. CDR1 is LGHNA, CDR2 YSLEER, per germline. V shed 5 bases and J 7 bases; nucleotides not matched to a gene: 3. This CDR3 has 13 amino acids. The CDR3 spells CASSGLAGTEQYF. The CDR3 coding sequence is TGCGCCAGCAGCGGACTAGCGGGGACTGAGCAGTACTTC.

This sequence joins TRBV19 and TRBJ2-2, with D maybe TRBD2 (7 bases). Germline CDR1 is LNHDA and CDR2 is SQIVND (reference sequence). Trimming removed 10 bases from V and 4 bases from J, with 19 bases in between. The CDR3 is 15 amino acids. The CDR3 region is CATPRLRGRTGELFF. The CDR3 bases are TGTGCCACTCCTAGGTTGCGGGGGCGCACCGGGGAGCTGTTTTTT.

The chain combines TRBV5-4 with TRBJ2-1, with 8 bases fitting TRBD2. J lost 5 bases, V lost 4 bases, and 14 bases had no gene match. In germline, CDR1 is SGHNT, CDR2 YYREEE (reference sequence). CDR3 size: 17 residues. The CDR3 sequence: CASSRTLLAGFNNEQFF. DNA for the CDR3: TGTGCCAGCAGCCGTACCCTGCTAGCGGGCTTTAACAATGAGCAGTTCTTC.

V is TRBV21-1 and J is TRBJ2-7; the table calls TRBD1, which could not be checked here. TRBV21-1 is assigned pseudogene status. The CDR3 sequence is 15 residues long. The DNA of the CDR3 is TGTGCCAGCAGCCCTCCGTGCACAGAGACCTACGAGCAGTACTTC. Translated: CASSPPCTETYEQYF.

CDR3 residues: CASSQRTGNPNQPQHF. As DNA, the CDR3 is TGTGCCAGCAGCCAACGGACAGGGAACCCCAATCAGCCCCAGCATTTT. The chain carries TRBV7-8 and TRBJ1-5, with 8 bases lining up with TRBD1. V shed 5 bases, J shed 3 bases, and the junction held 9 bases outside the gene matches. Looked up from germline, CDR1 is SGHVS and CDR2 is FQNEAQ. The CDR3 is 16 residues long.

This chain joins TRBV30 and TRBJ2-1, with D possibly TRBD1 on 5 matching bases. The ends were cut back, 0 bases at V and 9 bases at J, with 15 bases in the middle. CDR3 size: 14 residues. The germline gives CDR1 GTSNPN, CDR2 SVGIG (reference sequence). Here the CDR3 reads CAWSVGVFLSEQFF. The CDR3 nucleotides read TGTGCCTGGAGTGTAGGGGTCTTTTTGAGTGAGCAGTTCTTC. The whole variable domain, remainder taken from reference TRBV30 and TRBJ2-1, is SQTIHQWPATLVQPVGSPLSLECTVEGTSNPNLYWYRQAAGRGLQLLFYSVGIGQISSEVPQNLSASRPQDRQFILSSKKLLLSDSGFYLCAWSVGVFLSEQFFGPGTRLTVL.

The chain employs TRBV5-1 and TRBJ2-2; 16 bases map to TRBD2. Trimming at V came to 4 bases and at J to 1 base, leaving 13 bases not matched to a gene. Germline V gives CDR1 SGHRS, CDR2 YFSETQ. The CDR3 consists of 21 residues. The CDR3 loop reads CASSAPGLAGGPPQNTGELFF. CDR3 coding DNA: TGCGCCAGCAGCGCTCCGGGACTAGCGGGGGGGCCCCCACAGAACACCGGGGAGCTGTTTTTT.

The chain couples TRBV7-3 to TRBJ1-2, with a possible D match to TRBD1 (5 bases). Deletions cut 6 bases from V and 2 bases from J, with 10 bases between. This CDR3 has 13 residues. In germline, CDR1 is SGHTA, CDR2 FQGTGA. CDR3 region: CASSSTENYGYTF. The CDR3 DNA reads TGTGCCAGCAGTTCGACAGAAAACTATGGCTACACCTTC.

Here the CDR3 DNA reads TGTGCCAGCAGTGAAGCACTAGCGGGGGGGCAAGACGGGGAGCTGTTTTTT. It is translated as CASSEALAGGQDGELFF. The J gene is TRBJ2-2, the V gene TRBV2; TRBD2 matches at 13 bases. With V trimmed by 0 bases and J by 7 bases, 5 bases remained unmatched. CDR3 length: 17 amino acids. Germline V lookup: CDR1 SNHLY, CDR2 FYNNEI.

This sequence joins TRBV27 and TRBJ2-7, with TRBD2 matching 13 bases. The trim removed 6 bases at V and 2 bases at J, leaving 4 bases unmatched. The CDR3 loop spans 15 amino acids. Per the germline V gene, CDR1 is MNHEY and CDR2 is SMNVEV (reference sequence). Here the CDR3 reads CASRKGLAGAYEQYF. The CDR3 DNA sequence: TGTGCCAGCAGGAAAGGACTAGCGGGGGCCTACGAGCAGTACTTC.

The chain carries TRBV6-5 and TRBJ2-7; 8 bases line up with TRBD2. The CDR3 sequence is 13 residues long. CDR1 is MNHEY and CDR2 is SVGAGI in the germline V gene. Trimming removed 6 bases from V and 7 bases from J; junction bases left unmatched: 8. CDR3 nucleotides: TGTGCCAGCAGCCTTTCGGGGGGGCGGGAGCAGTACTTC. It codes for CASSLSGGREQYF.

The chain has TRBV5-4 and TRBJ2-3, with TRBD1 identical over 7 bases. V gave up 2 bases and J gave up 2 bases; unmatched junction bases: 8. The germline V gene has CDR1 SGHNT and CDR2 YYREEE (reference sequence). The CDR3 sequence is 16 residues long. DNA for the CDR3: TGTGCCAGCAGCTTTCCCTCACAGGGGCTCACAGATACGCAGTATTTT. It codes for CASSFPSQGLTDTQYF.

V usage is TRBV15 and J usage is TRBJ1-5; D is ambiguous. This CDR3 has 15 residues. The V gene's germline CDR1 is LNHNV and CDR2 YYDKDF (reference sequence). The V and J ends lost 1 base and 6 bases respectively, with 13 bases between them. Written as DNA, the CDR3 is TGTGCCACCAGCAGAGGGTCCCGAGGGTTTCAGCCCCAGCATTTT. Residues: CATSRGSRGFQPQHF.

This CDR3 is CASSSPTGHSNQPQHF. Here the CDR3 DNA reads TGTGCCAGCAGCTCCCCGACAGGCCATAGCAATCAGCCCCAGCATTTT. V gene TRBV7-8 combines with J gene TRBJ1-5, with D possibly matching TRBD1 (6 bases). V lost 4 bases and J lost 0, with 13 bases in between. The CDR3 runs 16 residues. Germline-derived CDR1 and CDR2 are SGHVS and FQNEAQ.

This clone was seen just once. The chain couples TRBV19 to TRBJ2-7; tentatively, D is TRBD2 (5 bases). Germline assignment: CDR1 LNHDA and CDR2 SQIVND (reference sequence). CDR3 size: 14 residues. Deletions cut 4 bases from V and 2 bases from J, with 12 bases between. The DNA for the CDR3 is TGTGCCAGTAGTAAGGACTCCGTAACCTACGAGCAGTACTTC. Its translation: CASSKDSVTYEQYF.

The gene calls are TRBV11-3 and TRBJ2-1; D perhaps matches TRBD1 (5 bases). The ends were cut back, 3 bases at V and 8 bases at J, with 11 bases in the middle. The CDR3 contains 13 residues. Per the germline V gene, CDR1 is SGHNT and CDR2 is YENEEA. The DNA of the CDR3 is TGTGCCAGCAGCTTCCAGGGTACCTATGAGCAGTTCTTC. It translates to CASSFQGTYEQFF.

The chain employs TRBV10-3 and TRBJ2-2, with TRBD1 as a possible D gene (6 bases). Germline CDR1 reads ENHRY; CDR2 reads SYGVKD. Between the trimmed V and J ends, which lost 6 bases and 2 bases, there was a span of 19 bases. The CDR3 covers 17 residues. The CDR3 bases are TGTGCCATCAGCTCGGACAGCCCCTTACTAAACACCGGGGAGCTGTTTTTT. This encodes CAISSDSPLLNTGELFF.